One and the same sample provided the 27 T cell receptor beta chains below, sequenced in a study of blood T cell repertoires in COVID-19. Profiled with immunoSEQ multiplex PCR; TCRdb holds only in-frame clones, not every one. In the table there are approximately 190,000 clones, roughly 84% of which are singletons. The sequenced sample was PBMCs or T cells enriched from blood (not recorded which). Receptors originate from a woman under 40 who had been exposed to COVID-19.

CDR3 bases: TGTGCCAGCAGTTACTCGGCAGGGGACTATGGCTACACCTTC. Translating it yields CASSYSAGDYGYTF. The chain uses TRBV6-5 and TRBJ1-2; D is possibly TRBD1 (6 bases). Between the trimmed V and J ends, which lost 0 bases and 3 bases, there was a span of 8 bases. The CDR3 consists of 14 residues. The germline V gene encodes CDR1 MNHEY and CDR2 SVGAGI.

This chain uses TRBV12-5 with TRBJ1-1; perhaps TRBD1 as D (6 bases). Germline-derived CDR1 and CDR2 are LGHNT and FRNRAP. V was clipped by 6 bases and J by 3 bases, with 17 bases between them. The length of the CDR3 is 15 residues. CDR3 region: CASGLLTGTHTEAFF. In DNA form, the CDR3 reads TGTGCTAGTGGGCTCCTAACAGGGACACACACTGAAGCTTTCTTT.

This clone was counted a single time. The V call is TRBV4-1, the J call TRBJ1-2; TRBD1 is a possible D gene (6 bases). The germline V gene encodes CDR1 MGHRA and CDR2 YSYEKL. This CDR3 region has 16 residues. Trimming pared 2 bases from V and 6 bases from J, leaving 19 bases between. The CDR3 sequence is CASSQPTVPGGDGYTF. DNA of the CDR3: TGCGCCAGCAGCCAACCAACGGTGCCGGGGGGCGATGGCTACACCTTC.

The rearrangement links TRBV9 to TRBJ1-2, with 7 bases lining up with TRBD1. Germline V gene sequence: CDR1 SGDLS, CDR2 YYNGEE. The ends lost 4 bases at V and 5 bases at J; junction bases unmatched: 11. CDR3 length: 15 residues. CDR3 protein: CASSQSTGSGYGYTF. The CDR3 nucleotides are TGTGCCAGCAGCCAATCGACAGGGTCGGGGTATGGCTACACCTTC.

The V gene is TRBV5-1, the J gene TRBJ2-1, with D hard to call. From germline, CDR1 is SGHRS and CDR2 YFSETQ. This CDR3 region has 14 residues. V was pared by 2 bases and J by 0 bases, with 6 bases between. CDR3 amino acids: CASSFSSSYNEQFF. CDR3 nucleotides: TGCGCCAGCAGCTTCTCGAGCTCCTACAATGAGCAGTTCTTC. Full variable domain (remainder filled in from reference TRBV5-1 and TRBJ2-1): KAGVTQTPRYLIKTRGQQVTLSCSPISGHRSVSWYQQTPGQGLQFLFEYFSETQRNKGNFPGRFSGRQFSNSRSEMNVSTLELGDSALYLCASSFSSSYNEQFFGPGTRLTVL.

This clone was observed a few times. The rearrangement uses TRBV30 and TRBJ1-2, with D uncertain. Trimming took 1 base from V and 5 from J, leaving 17 bases between them. Germline CDR1 reads GTSNPN; CDR2 reads SVGIG (reference sequence). This CDR3 is 15 amino acids long. The CDR3 sequence: CAWSAVHKRGYGYTF. The CDR3 DNA sequence: TGTGCCTGGAGTGCGGTCCATAAGCGGGGATATGGCTACACCTTC.

The V and J genes are TRBV4-3 and TRBJ2-7; no clear D gene. Deletions cut 0 bases from V and 3 bases from J, with 3 bases between. Germline V gene lookup returns CDR1 LGHNA and CDR2 YSLEER. The CDR3 totals 12 residues. The chain's CDR3 is CASSQDIYEQYF. For the CDR3, the DNA is TGCGCCAGCAGCCAAGATATCTACGAGCAGTACTTC.

J is TRBJ1-3 and V is TRBV7-9; 8 nucleotides line up with TRBD1. The CDR3 sequence is 13 residues long. Per germline, CDR1 SEHNR and CDR2 FQNEAQ (reference sequence). V lost 10 bases to trimming and J lost 4 bases; unmatched junction nucleotides: 6. The chain's CDR3 is CATDRTGGNTIYF. Here the CDR3 DNA reads TGTGCCACGGACAGGACAGGGGGAAACACCATATATTTT.

The chain recombines TRBV3-1 (or the pseudogene TRBV3-2) with TRBJ1-6; D uncertain. Per the germline V gene, CDR1 is LGHDT and CDR2 is YNNKEL (reference sequence). V shed 3 bases and J shed 8 bases, with 17 bases lying between them. This CDR3 region has 16 residues. The CDR3 is CASSHFLEGVYSPLHF. CDR3 coding DNA: TGTGCCAGCAGCCATTTTCTGGAGGGCGTTTATTCACCCCTCCACTTT.

The rearrangement links TRBV5-1 to TRBJ2-2, with D maybe TRBD2 (5 bases). Germline lookup yields CDR1 SGHRS and CDR2 YFSETQ. V lost 4 bases, J lost 3 bases, and 10 bases lay in between. The CDR3 is 14 amino acids. The DNA of the CDR3 is TGCGCCAGCAGCCAACGGACTGACACCGGGGAGCTGTTTTTT. Its protein is CASSQRTDTGELFF.

The chain recombines TRBV27 with TRBJ1-1, with 9 bases matching TRBD1. Germline V CDR1 and CDR2: MNHEY, SMNVEV (reference sequence). Trimming at V came to 5 bases and at J to 1 base, leaving 5 bases not matched to a gene. The CDR3 spans 15 residues. The CDR3 loop reads CASSPGTGPNTEAFF. DNA of the CDR3: TGTGCCAGCAGTCCCGGGACAGGGCCGAACACTGAAGCTTTCTTT.

Written as DNA, the CDR3 is TGTGCCAGCAGCTCAAATAGCGGTGGGTCCCGGGGTACGCAGTATTTT. This sequence encodes CASSSNSGGSRGTQYF. This rearrangement joins TRBV7-2 to TRBJ2-3; weak D call: TRBD2 (6 bases). From germline, CDR1 is SGHTA and CDR2 FQGNSA. This CDR3 has 16 residues. Between the trimmed V and J ends, which lost 4 bases and 8 bases, there was a span of 22 bases.

This sequence joins TRBV3-1 (or the pseudogene TRBV3-2) and TRBJ2-7; a possible D gene is TRBD2 (5 bases). The ends were cut back, 2 bases at V and 3 bases at J, with 5 bases in the middle. The germline V gene encodes CDR1 LGHDT and CDR2 YNNKEL (reference sequence). The CDR3 covers 12 residues. CDR3 DNA: TGTGCCAGCAGCCAACGGGGCTACGAGCAGTACTTC. It translates to CASSQRGYEQYF.

V usage is TRBV6-4 and J usage is TRBJ2-1; 13 bases are a match to TRBD2. Germline CDR1 is MRHNA and CDR2 is SNTAGT. V gave up 5 bases and J gave up 2 bases; unmatched junction bases: 0. This CDR3 region has 15 residues. CDR3 residues: CASSTSGGAYNEQFF. The CDR3 region has the DNA TGTGCCAGCAGTACTAGCGGGGGGGCCTACAATGAGCAGTTCTTC.

This chain uses TRBV4-1 with TRBJ2-1; a possible D gene is TRBD1 (5 bases). Trimming left V 3 bases short and J 12 bases short, with 9 bases between. CDR3 length: 11 amino acids. CDR1 is MGHRA and CDR2 is YSYEKL in the germline V gene. The CDR3 coding sequence is TGCGCCAGCAGCCAGGGGCTGGGGCAGTTCTTC. This gives the protein CASSQGLGQFF.

This chain joins TRBV5-4 and TRBJ2-5, with 8 bases identical to TRBD1. Germline lookup yields CDR1 SGHNT and CDR2 YYREEE (reference sequence). The CDR3 runs 15 residues. V lost 3 bases, J lost 5 bases, and 9 bases stayed unmatched. CDR3 loop: CASSWDRFSRETQYF. CDR3 coding DNA: TGTGCCAGCAGCTGGGACAGGTTCTCCCGGGAGACCCAGTACTTC.

J is TRBJ2-7 and V is TRBV7-9; possibly TRBD2 for D (6 bases). The germline V and J ends were trimmed by 5 bases and 6 bases, with 23 bases remaining between them. Germline V gene sequence: CDR1 SEHNR, CDR2 FQNEAQ (reference sequence). This CDR3 spans 16 amino acids. The CDR3 reads CASSRAAGPEGTEQYF. In nucleotides, the CDR3 is TGTGCCAGCAGCCGCGCCGCGGGGCCCGAGGGAACCGAGCAGTACTTC.

This chain joins TRBV6-5 and TRBJ1-5; the D gene is possibly TRBD1 (5 bases). The CDR3 extends over 13 amino acids. Trimming pared 10 bases from V and 6 bases from J, leaving 16 bases between. Germline CDR1 and CDR2: MNHEY and SVGAGI. CDR3 sequence (DNA): TGTGCCACAAACCGCCAGGGCGGTCAGCCCCAGCATTTT. Translating it yields CATNRQGGQPQHF.

The genes are TRBV10-3 and TRBJ2-7; 15 bases agree with TRBD2. The CDR3 covers 14 residues. Germline CDR1 is ENHRY and CDR2 is SYGVKD. Trimming cost V 7 bases and J 7 bases; bases outside gene matches: 5. The CDR3 region has the DNA TGTGCCATCACCGGGACTAGCGGGGGGTTAGAGCAGTACTTC. Protein sequence: CAITGTSGGLEQYF.

The gene calls are TRBV27 and TRBJ2-7; D might be TRBD2 (6 bases). CDR1 and CDR2 (germline): MNHEY, SMNVEV (reference sequence). There are 15 residues in the CDR3. V lost 5 bases and J lost 5, with 19 bases in between. The CDR3 sequence: CASSTHYPRRDEQYF. The CDR3 bases are TGTGCCAGCAGTACTCACTATCCGCGGAGGGACGAGCAGTACTTC.

The rearrangement links TRBV19 to TRBJ1-1; D is perhaps TRBD1 (6 bases). The CDR3 loop spans 11 amino acids. Germline V lookup: CDR1 LNHDA, CDR2 SQIVND (reference sequence). V lost 4 bases and J lost 11, with 11 bases in between. CDR3 sequence (DNA): TGTGCCAGTAGTACACAGGGTACCGCTTTCTTT. Translated, it gives CASSTQGTAFF.

The gene calls are TRBV14 and TRBJ1-2, with D possibly matching TRBD1 (6 bases). CDR1 and CDR2 (germline): SGHDN, FVKESK. V was clipped by 0 bases and J by 4 bases, with 12 bases between them. CDR3 length: 15 amino acids. Here the CDR3 reads CASSQENRARYGYTF. The CDR3 DNA reads as TGTGCCAGCAGCCAAGAAAACAGGGCACGCTATGGCTACACCTTC.

J is TRBJ2-3 and V is TRBV10-3; 15 bases are a match to TRBD2. The CDR3 is 17 amino acids. From germline, CDR1 is ENHRY and CDR2 SYGVKD. Losses at the gene ends were 10 bases for V and 1 base for J; bases not matched to a gene: 9. The CDR3 DNA reads as TGTGCCACCGCCGGGACTAGCGGGGGGCAGGGCACAGATACGCAGTATTTT. Its protein is CATAGTSGGQGTDTQYF.

The chain recombines TRBV7-3 with TRBJ2-4, with D possibly being TRBD1 (6 bases). Germline CDR1 and CDR2: SGHTA and FQGTGA. The CDR3 is made up of 16 amino acids. Trimming pared 1 base from V and 8 bases from J, leaving 18 bases between. CDR3 amino acids: CASSLRGGGRGDIQYF. CDR3 DNA sequence: TGTGCCAGCAGCTTAAGAGGTGGAGGCAGGGGAGACATTCAGTACTTC.

The rearrangement links TRBV11-2 to TRBJ1-3; D unresolved. Trimming pared 0 bases from V and 1 base from J, leaving 16 bases between. The CDR3 length is 18 residues. Per the germline V gene, CDR1 is SGHAT and CDR2 is FQNNGV. CDR3 coding DNA: TGTGCCAGCAGCTTAGATGGTCAGCGTGGTTTGTCTGGAAACACCATATATTTT. This encodes CASSLDGQRGLSGNTIYF.

The chain joins TRBV5-1 to TRBJ2-5; 7 bases line up with TRBD2. Germline V gene lookup returns CDR1 SGHRS and CDR2 YFSETQ. After removal of 4 bases from V and 3 bases from J, the junction contained 3 bases not matched to a gene. CDR3 length: 13 residues. CDR3 sequence reads: CASSPGLKETQYF. CDR3 DNA sequence: TGCGCCAGCAGCCCGGGACTAAAAGAGACCCAGTACTTC.

This chain uses TRBV7-9 with TRBJ1-1; possible D gene TRBD1, 5 bases. The CDR3 runs to 15 residues. Germline values: CDR1 SEHNR, CDR2 FQNEAQ (reference sequence). Trimming cost V 1 base and J 3 bases, with 12 bases left between them. CDR3 loop: CASSLGTGGDTEAFF. CDR3 nucleotide sequence: TGTGCCAGCAGCTTAGGCACAGGTGGGGACACTGAAGCTTTCTTT.